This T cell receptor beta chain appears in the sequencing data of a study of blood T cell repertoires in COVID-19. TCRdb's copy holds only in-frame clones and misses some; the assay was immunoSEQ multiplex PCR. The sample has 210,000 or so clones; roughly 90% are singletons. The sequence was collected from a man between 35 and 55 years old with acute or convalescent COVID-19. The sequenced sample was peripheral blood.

The chain's CDR3 is CASRPTGGSDGYTF. The CDR3 nucleotides are TGTGCCAGCAGACCGACAGGGGGTTCAGATGGCTACACCTTC. The chain is built from TRBV2 and TRBJ1-2, with 9 bases lining up with TRBD1. V lost 6 bases, J lost 6 bases, and 8 bases stayed unmatched. Germline CDR1 SNHLY, CDR2 FYNNEI. This CDR3 has 14 residues.